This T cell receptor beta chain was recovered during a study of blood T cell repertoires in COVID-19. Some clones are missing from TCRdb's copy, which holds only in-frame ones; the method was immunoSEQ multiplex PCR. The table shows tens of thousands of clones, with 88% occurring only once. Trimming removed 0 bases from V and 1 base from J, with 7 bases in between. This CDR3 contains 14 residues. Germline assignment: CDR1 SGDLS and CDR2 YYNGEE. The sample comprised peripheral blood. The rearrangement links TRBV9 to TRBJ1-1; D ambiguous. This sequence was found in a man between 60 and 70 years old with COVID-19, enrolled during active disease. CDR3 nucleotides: TGTGCCAGCAGCGTAGTATACGGGAACACTGAAGCTTTCTTT. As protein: CASSVVYGNTEAFF.